This T cell receptor (beta chain) came from a study of spatial heterogeneity in lung cancer. Study overall: When available, follow-up PBMC samples taken a median of about two years after resection were sequenced.

Time point reported: blood at routine non-recurrence follow-up after resection. One entry per CDR3 protein results from TCRdb running MiXCR on the 5' RACE reads. There are fewer than 25,000 distinct CDR3 sequences in the sample; about a tenth occur only once, and less than 25% lies in the top ten. Per germline, CDR1 MGHRA and CDR2 YSYEKL. This CDR3 comprises 16 residues. J was trimmed by 5 bases and V by 8 bases; bases with no gene match: 17. Sequenced material: PBMCs, taken at follow-up. The rearrangement joins TRBV4-1 to TRBJ2-7; 8 nucleotides line up with TRBD1. This TCR derives from a male donor with early-stage non-small cell lung cancer. The CDR3 protein is CASRTGTGPSKNEQYF. The CDR3 coding sequence is TGCGCCAGCCGAACCGGGACAGGCCCCTCAAAGAACGAGCAGTACTTC.